This T cell receptor (beta chain) was identified in a study of CD8 T cells in Susac syndrome. Study-wide results and limits: The study recognized that its TCR sequencing and HLA analysis covered a relatively small number of individuals.

Trimming at V came to 2 bases and at J to 5 bases, leaving 11 bases not matched to a gene. The CDR3 loop spans 17 amino acids. Germline CDR1 and CDR2: SGHTS and YDEGEE. Reverse transcription used roughly 0.5 to 1 ug RNA and random hexamers. TCRdb reprocessed the immunoSEQ multiplex PCR reads via MiXCR and lists one record per CDR3 protein. The sample contains 110,000 or so distinct CDR3 sequences, 85% to 95% of which appear only once. This clonotype was observed a single time. Antigen: not known. The sequencing input was CD4+ T cells from PBMCs. The clonotype originates from a human donor with multiple sclerosis. This chain uses TRBV5-8 with TRBJ2-5, with TRBD2 identical over 11 bases. The CDR3 nucleotides read TGTGCCAGCAGCTTTCTATCAACTAGCGGGGGTTGGGAGACCCAGTACTTC. The encoded protein is CASSFLSTSGGWETQYF.